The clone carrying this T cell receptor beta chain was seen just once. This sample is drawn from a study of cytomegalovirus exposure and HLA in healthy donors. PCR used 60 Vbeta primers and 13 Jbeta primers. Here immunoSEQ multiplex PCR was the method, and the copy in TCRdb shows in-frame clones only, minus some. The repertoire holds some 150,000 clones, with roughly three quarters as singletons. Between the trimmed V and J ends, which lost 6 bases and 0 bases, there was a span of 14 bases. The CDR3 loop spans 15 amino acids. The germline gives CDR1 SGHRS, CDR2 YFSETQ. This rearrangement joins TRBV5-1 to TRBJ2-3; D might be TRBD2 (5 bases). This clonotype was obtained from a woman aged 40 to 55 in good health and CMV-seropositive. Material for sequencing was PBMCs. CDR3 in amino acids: CASTPASSSTDTQYF. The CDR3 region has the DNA TGCGCCAGCACCCCGGCTAGCTCCAGCACAGATACGCAGTATTTT.